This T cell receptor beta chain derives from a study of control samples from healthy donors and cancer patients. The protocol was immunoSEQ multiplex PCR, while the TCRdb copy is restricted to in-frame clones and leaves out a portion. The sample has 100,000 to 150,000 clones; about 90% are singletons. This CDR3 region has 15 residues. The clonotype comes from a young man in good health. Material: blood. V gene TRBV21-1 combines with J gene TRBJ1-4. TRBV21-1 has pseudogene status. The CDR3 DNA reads TGTGCCAGCATGAGAGGGGTTGCAACTAATGAAAAACTGTTTTTT. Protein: CASMRGVATNEKLFF.